This TCR beta chain was profiled in a study of human T cells and chemical hapten exposure. Attachment of unique molecular identifiers to individual cDNA molecules was performed in the library. MiXCR, run by TCRdb on the 5' RACE reads, gives a single entry per CDR3 protein. This repertoire shows 80,000 or so distinct CDR3 sequences, about a sixth found once; its top ten account for about 6.8%. This clonotype was seen only a few times. The authors extracted total RNA from unfractionated whole blood. This CDR3 region has 16 residues. Trimming removed 0 bases at V and 5 bases at J, with 16 bases between. The germline gives CDR1 SEHNR, CDR2 FQNEAQ (reference sequence).

The chain carries TRBV7-9 and TRBJ1-1; D may be TRBD1 (6 bases). This receptor was obtained from a female donor in good health. The CDR3 coding sequence is TGTGCCAGCAGCTTAGCGGGGCCCAGGGGCGGGACTGAAGCTTTCTTT. Its translation: CASSLAGPRGGTEAFF.